The 25 T cell receptor beta chains listed next were all sequenced from one sample in a study of blood T cell repertoires in COVID-19. The data were produced by immunoSEQ multiplex PCR, yet TCRdb's version contains in-frame clones alone and is incomplete. The table includes just over 300,000 clones, over 85% detected once. Sequencing used peripheral blood. The receptors derive from a woman aged 25 to 39 with COVID-19, enrolled during active disease.

The chain joins TRBV10-3 to TRBJ2-5; TRBD2 matches 14 bases. Germline V gene data show CDR1 as ENHRY and CDR2 as SYGVKD. V lost 8 bases, J lost 7 bases, and 6 bases stayed unmatched. There are 14 residues in the CDR3. Here the CDR3 reads CAISGLAGEGTQYF. DNA for the CDR3: TGTGCCATCTCGGGACTAGCGGGGGAAGGGACCCAGTACTTC.

Only a few counts were recorded for this clone. The rearrangement links TRBV21-1 to TRBJ1-1; no check of the table's D call, TRBD1, against the DNA was made. TRBV21-1 is assigned pseudogene status. The CDR3 is 15 amino acids. CDR3 amino acids: CASSNYRGGNTEAFF. CDR3 in DNA: TGTGCCAGCAGCAATTACAGGGGGGGGAACACTGAAGCTTTCTTT.

This chain uses TRBV5-1 with TRBJ1-1; TRBD1 matches at 7 bases. The CDR3 extends over 15 amino acids. CDR1 and CDR2 from the germline V gene are SGHRS and YFSETQ. V shed 4 bases, J shed 1 base, and the junction held 7 bases outside the gene matches. CDR3 coding DNA: TGCGCCAGCAGCACCCGACAGGGTGGGAACACTGAAGCTTTCTTT. Protein sequence: CASSTRQGGNTEAFF.

The gene calls are TRBV6-5 and TRBJ1-5; the D is unclear. The CDR3 has 15 amino acids. Trimming stripped 7 bases from V and 0 bases from J, with 13 bases between. From germline, CDR1 is MNHEY and CDR2 SVGAGI. CDR3 sequence (DNA): TGTGCCAGCAAACAGACGGAACTTAGCAATCAGCCCCAGCATTTT. Translating it yields CASKQTELSNQPQHF.

The genes are TRBV28 and TRBJ2-7, with 9 nucleotides matching TRBD1. CDR1 and CDR2 from the germline V gene are MDHEN and SYDVKM. The CDR3 is 15 residues long. V gave up 6 bases and J gave up 5 bases; unmatched junction bases: 11. CDR3 sequence (DNA): TGTGCCAGCAGCCCTGGCGGGACAGGGCACAACGAGCAGTACGTC. Translated, it gives CASSPGGTGHNEQYV.

This clone has more than one count but fewer than ten. This sequence joins TRBV7-3 and TRBJ2-1; 9 positions agree with TRBD1. The CDR3 loop spans 14 amino acids. The V and J ends lost 1 base and 7 bases, in that order; junction bases with no gene match: 2. In germline, CDR1 is SGHTA, CDR2 FQGTGA. CDR3: CASSLSGTGNEQFF. The CDR3 nucleotides are TGTGCCAGCAGCTTAAGTGGGACAGGGAATGAGCAGTTCTTC.

The CDR3 DNA follows: TGTGCCAGCAGTCCAACAGGGGTAAACTATGGCTACACCTTC. This encodes CASSPTGVNYGYTF. The chain recombines TRBV6-5 with TRBJ1-2; 7 bases line up with TRBD1. This CDR3 comprises 14 residues. Germline V CDR1 and CDR2: MNHEY, SVGAGI. J was trimmed by 2 bases and V by 5 bases; bases with no gene match: 5.

CDR3 protein: CASSAPGNSPLHF. The CDR3 DNA follows: TGTGCCAGCAGTGCACCGGGTAATTCACCCCTCCACTTT. V is TRBV9 and J is TRBJ1-6, with D unresolved. The length of the CDR3 is 13 residues. The V end lost 5 bases, the J end lost 6 bases, and 9 bases lay between the germline ends. CDR1 and CDR2 (germline): SGDLS, YYNGEE.

The chain carries TRBV7-9 and TRBJ1-6; D not certain. V lost 2 bases and J lost 0, with 5 bases in between. There are 15 residues in the CDR3. Germline V gene data show CDR1 as SEHNR and CDR2 as FQNEAQ (reference sequence). The CDR3 DNA sequence: TGTGCCAGCAGCTTATTAGACTCCTATAATTCACCCCTCCACTTT. This translates into CASSLLDSYNSPLHF. The full variable domain, its missing parts supplied by reference TRBV7-9 and TRBJ1-6, is DTGVSQNPRHKITKRGQNVTFRCDPISEHNRLYWYRQTLGQGPEFLTYFQNEAQLEKSRLLSDRFSAERPKGSFSTLEIQRTEQGDSAMYLCASSLLDSYNSPLHFGNGTRLTVT.

The CDR3 nucleotides read TGTGCCTGGAGTGGAGGAGTTAATAGCAATCAGCCCCAGCATTTT. Its protein is CAWSGGVNSNQPQHF. This chain connects TRBV30 to TRBJ1-5; D unclear. The CDR3 contains 15 residues. CDR1 and CDR2 from the germline V gene are GTSNPN and SVGIG (reference sequence). Trimming removed 1 base at V and 0 bases at J, with 10 bases between. The variable domain in full, completed from reference TRBV30 and TRBJ1-5, reads SQTIHQWPATLVQPVGSPLSLECTVEGTSNPNLYWYRQAAGRGLQLLFYSVGIGQISSEVPQNLSASRPQDRQFILSSKKLLLSDSGFYLCAWSGGVNSNQPQHFGDGTRLSIL.

The chain recombines TRBV28 with TRBJ2-1; tentative D call: TRBD1 (5 bases). The CDR3 covers 15 residues. V was trimmed by 7 bases and J by 1 base, leaving 14 bases between them. Per germline, CDR1 MDHEN and CDR2 SYDVKM. DNA for the CDR3: TGTGCCAGCATACAAGGGGTTGGATCCTACAATGAGCAGTTCTTC. Translating gives CASIQGVGSYNEQFF.

The chain combines TRBV19 with TRBJ2-3; TRBD1 matches 11 bases. This CDR3 is built from 15 residues. Trimming took 4 bases from V and 3 from J; bases not matched to a gene: 3. Germline-derived CDR1 and CDR2 are LNHDA and SQIVND (reference sequence). The CDR3 nucleotides are TGTGCCAGTAGTAGGACAGGGGGCGGGACAGATACGCAGTATTTT. As protein: CASSRTGGGTDTQYF.

The chain links TRBV19 to TRBJ2-5; 10 bases map to TRBD2. V lost 5 bases to trimming and J lost 4 bases; unmatched junction nucleotides: 7. The CDR3 is made up of 15 amino acids. Germline CDR1 reads LNHDA; CDR2 reads SQIVND (reference sequence). Written as DNA, the CDR3 is TGTGCCAGTAGTCTTAGTCTAGCGGGGGCAGAGACCCAGTACTTC. It is translated as CASSLSLAGAETQYF.

The gene calls are TRBV28 and TRBJ2-5; D gene ambiguous. CDR1 MDHEN and CDR2 SYDVKM come from the germline V gene. The V and J ends lost 5 bases and 5 bases respectively, with 15 bases between them. The CDR3 consists of 14 residues. The CDR3 region is CASSPPVLAETQYF. CDR3 in DNA: TGTGCCAGCAGTCCCCCGGTTCTCGCGGAGACCCAGTACTTC.

This clone appeared once. The rearrangement joins TRBV18 to TRBJ1-5, with 7 bases aligning to TRBD1. With V trimmed by 2 bases and J by 6 bases, 13 bases remained unmatched. The length of the CDR3 is 17 residues. Germline CDR1 and CDR2: KGHSH and LQKENI. The CDR3 nucleotides are TGTGCCAGCTCACCATTGGCAGCAGGGGGAAAAGGTCAGCCCCAGCATTTT. Translation: CASSPLAAGGKGQPQHF.

The rearrangement joins TRBV18 to TRBJ2-2, with 7 nucleotides matching TRBD2. The CDR3 runs to 16 residues. Trimming cost V 3 bases and J 5 bases; bases outside gene matches: 9. Germline V lookup: CDR1 KGHSH, CDR2 LQKENI. The CDR3 nucleotides read TGTGCCAGCTCACCCCCCCGGGGGGTCGGTACCGGGGAGCTGTTTTTT. As protein: CASSPPRGVGTGELFF. The full variable domain, with the rest looked up from reference TRBV18 and TRBJ2-2, is NAGVMQNPRHLVRRRGQEARLRCSPMKGHSHVYWYRQLPEEGLKFMVYLQKENIIDESGMPKERFSAEFPKEGPSILRIQQVVRGDSAAYFCASSPPRGVGTGELFFGEGSRLTVL.

The chain has TRBV5-1 and TRBJ1-1; TRBD1 matches 8 bases. Germline CDR1 is SGHRS and CDR2 is YFSETQ. Trimming took 4 bases from V and 3 from J; bases not matched to a gene: 5. The CDR3 has 14 amino acids. The CDR3 loop is CASSAQGAHTEAFF. The CDR3 DNA is TGCGCCAGCAGCGCTCAGGGGGCTCACACTGAAGCTTTCTTT.

This chain connects TRBV6-1 to TRBJ2-1, with a weak D call TRBD1 (5 bases). The CDR3 is made up of 11 amino acids. CDR1 is MNHNS, CDR2 SASEGT, per germline. V was pared by 2 bases and J by 15 bases, with 11 bases between. The CDR3 coding sequence is TGTGCCAGCAGTGAACTGGGGCTCGCGTTCTTC. Protein: CASSELGLAFF.

The rearrangement joins TRBV6-5 to TRBJ2-2; D is ambiguous. The CDR3 totals 15 residues. Looked up from germline, CDR1 is MNHEY and CDR2 is SVGAGI. V was trimmed by 7 bases and J by 6 bases, leaving 18 bases between them. The DNA for the CDR3 is TGTGCCAGCACGAGGTTTAGCCAACCCCCCGGGGAGCTGTTTTTT. Translation: CASTRFSQPPGELFF.

The rearrangement links TRBV24-1 to TRBJ1-3; D might be TRBD1 (6 bases). Germline V CDR1 and CDR2: KGHDR, SFDVKD. Trimming removed 3 bases at V and 2 bases at J, with 13 bases between. The CDR3 spans 16 residues. The chain's CDR3 is CATSDRPPGAGNTIYF. CDR3 in DNA: TGTGCCACCAGTGATCGGCCACCAGGGGCTGGAAACACCATATATTTT.

The chain combines TRBV6-2 or TRBV6-3 with TRBJ2-7; tentatively, D is TRBD1 (6 bases). The length of the CDR3 is 15 residues. Germline V CDR1 and CDR2: MNHEY, SVGEGT. V gave up 6 bases and J gave up 3 bases, with 18 bases separating them. The chain's CDR3 is CASSRTGYSSYEQYF. The CDR3 DNA reads as TGTGCCAGCAGCCGTACAGGGTATTCGAGCTACGAGCAGTACTTC.

This sequence joins TRBV14 and TRBJ1-1, with D perhaps TRBD1 (6 bases). V was clipped by 6 bases and J by 6 bases, with 11 bases between them. This CDR3 comprises 12 residues. Germline CDR1 and CDR2: SGHDN and FVKESK. The CDR3 sequence: CASSGGGPEAFF. The CDR3 DNA reads as TGTGCCAGCAGTGGGGGCGGGCCTGAAGCTTTCTTT.

The chain recombines TRBV27 with TRBJ2-4, with 7 bases lining up with TRBD1. V lost 5 bases and J lost 4; bases outside the gene matches: 8. CDR1 is MNHEY and CDR2 is SMNVEV in the germline V gene (reference sequence). The CDR3 has 15 residues. CDR3 DNA: TGTGCCAGCAGTCCGTACCGGGACAGTAAAAACATTCAGTACTTC. It is translated as CASSPYRDSKNIQYF.

In DNA, the CDR3 is TGTGCCAGCAGTTACCAGGGTATTAGAACTGAAGCTTTCTTT. This codes for CASSYQGIRTEAFF. The chain recombines TRBV6-5 with TRBJ1-1; D possibly corresponds to TRBD1 (5 bases). The CDR3 is 14 amino acids. The V end was cut by 2 bases, the J end by 5 bases, with 12 bases between. CDR1 is MNHEY, CDR2 SVGAGI, per germline.

This clone was recorded once. V is TRBV7-9 and J is TRBJ2-2; 8 nucleotides align to TRBD2. CDR3 length: 17 residues. Germline lookup yields CDR1 SEHNR and CDR2 FQNEAQ (reference sequence). Trimming cost V 5 bases and J 0 bases; bases outside gene matches: 8. DNA for the CDR3: TGTGCCAGCAGCGCTACTCCGGGACTAGCGAACACCGGGGAGCTGTTTTTT. Translation: CASSATPGLANTGELFF.